This is a list of T cell receptor beta chains from one sample in a study of T cell repertoires in cytomegalovirus infection. Their specific antigens are unknown. TCRdb re-analysed the reads in MiXCR, keeping a single row per CDR3 protein. There are about a million distinct CDR3 sequences in the sample; around 32% occur only once, and 11% to 15% lies in the top ten. The source was cultured CD8+ T cells from PBMCs, collected from culture after CMV antigen stimulation. These receptors were taken from a human donor in good health (CMV status not recorded). Some clones in this sample may be carry-over from other donors' samples. Each CDR3 is given with its conserved first and last residue. A D gene is named only where the DNA matches it firmly. The size field is filled for only some rows; it gives once, few, many or a size class.

V: TRBV20-1
J: TRBJ2-3
size: NA
D: TRBD1
CDR3: CSGRPGTGESTDTQYF
DNA: TGCAGTGGAAGACCCGGGACAGGGGAAAGCACAGATACGCAGTATTTT

V: TRBV12-3/TRBV12-4
J: TRBJ2-5
size: many
D: TRBD1
CDR3: CASSRQGVETQYF
DNA: TGTGCCAGCAGCAGACAGGGGGTAGAGACCCAGTACTTC

V: TRBV6-6
J: TRBJ1-2
size: NA
D: NA
CDR3: CASRVYHGSRPDVNGYTF
DNA: TGTGCCAGCAGGGTTTACCACGGGAGCAGACCAGACGTCAATGGCTACACCTTC

V: TRBV28
J: TRBJ1-4
size: NA
D: NA
CDR3: CASSWTDEKLFF
DNA: TGTGCCAGCAGTTGGACAGATGAAAAACTGTTTTTT

V: TRBV6-2/TRBV6-3
J: TRBJ1-2
size: NA
D: NA
CDR3: CAAVPAGWDGYTF
DNA: TGTGCGGCAGTTCCCGCAGGGTGGGATGGCTACACCTTC

V: TRBV7-2
J: TRBJ1-5
size: once
D: NA
CDR3: CASSPGTASNQPQQF
DNA: TGTGCCAGCAGCCCCGGGACGGCTAGCAATCAGCCCCAGCAGTTT

V: TRBV6-2/TRBV6-3
J: TRBJ1-1
size: NA
D: TRBD1
CDR3: CASSYGPSGGPEAFF
DNA: TGTGCCAGCAGTTACGGGCCCTCAGGGGGCCCCGAAGCTTTCTTT

V: TRBV9
J: TRBJ1-2
size: few
D: TRBD1
CDR3: CASSGTGTDATNYGYTF
DNA: TGTGCCAGCAGCGGTACCGGGACAGACGCCACTAACTATGGCTACACCTTC

V: TRBV12-3/TRBV12-4
J: TRBJ1-4
size: NA
D: TRBD1
CDR3: CASSSPGQGNEKLFF
DNA: TGTGCCAGCAGCTCTCCGGGACAGGGAAATGAAAAACTGTTTTTT

V: TRBV5-5
J: TRBJ2-5
size: NA
D: TRBD2
CDR3: CASSWTELAGPQETQYF
DNA: TGTGCCAGCAGCTGGACTGAACTAGCGGGGCCTCAAGAGACCCAGTACTTC

V: TRBV7-9
J: TRBJ1-2
size: few
D: NA
CDR3: CASSPRTGGYGYTF
DNA: TGTGCCAGCAGCCCCCGGACGGGCGGATATGGCTACACCTTC

V: TRBV4-3
J: TRBJ1-1
size: NA
D: NA
CDR3: CASSQVLGANTEAFF
DNA: TGCGCCAGCAGCCAAGTATTGGGGGCGAACACTGAAGCTTTCTTT

V: TRBV7-3
J: TRBJ1-4
size: few
D: NA
CDR3: CASSVGVGYGEKLFF
DNA: TGTGCCAGCAGCGTGGGGGTAGGGTACGGGGAAAAACTGTTTTTT

V: TRBV7-9
J: TRBJ1-1
size: many
D: NA
CDR3: CASRAMNTEAFF
DNA: TGTGCCAGCAGGGCGATGAACACTGAAGCTTTCTTT

V: TRBV20-1
J: TRBJ1-2
size: few
D: TRBD1
CDR3: CSAHRTGGGINYGYTF
DNA: TGCAGTGCCCATAGAACAGGGGGCGGAATTAACTATGGCTACACCTTC

V: TRBV27
J: TRBJ1-2
size: NA
D: NA
CDR3: CASRAGGYGYTF
DNA: TGTGCCAGCAGGGCGGGCGGCTATGGCTACACCTTC

V: TRBV27
J: TRBJ1-2
size: few
D: NA
CDR3: CASSLLSDTSNYGYTF
DNA: TGTGCCAGCAGTTTATTGTCGGATACATCTAACTATGGCTACACCTTC

V: TRBV27
J: TRBJ2-2
size: NA
D: TRBD1
CDR3: CASSKGAGGELFF
DNA: TGTGCCAGCAGTAAGGGGGCCGGCGGGGAGCTGTTTTTT

V: TRBV7-6
J: TRBJ1-6
size: many
D: NA
CDR3: CASSRSSYNSPLHF
DNA: TGTGCCAGCAGCCGCAGCTCCTATAATTCACCCCTCCACTTT

V: TRBV7-2
J: TRBJ2-2
size: many
D: NA
CDR3: CASSLALDTGELFF
DNA: TGTGCCAGCAGCTTAGCCTTGGACACCGGGGAGCTGTTTTTT

V: TRBV24-1
J: TRBJ2-5
size: few
D: TRBD1
CDR3: CATSDCRTGADGETQYF
DNA: TGTGCCACCAGTGATTGCCGGACAGGGGCGGATGGAGAGACCCAGTACTTC

V: TRBV7-2
J: TRBJ2-7
size: many
D: TRBD1
CDR3: CASSQLEGAEQYF
DNA: TGTGCCAGCAGCCAATTAGAGGGGGCCGAGCAGTACTTC

V: TRBV28
J: TRBJ2-1
size: few
D: TRBD2
CDR3: CASSRGLAVWGEQFF
DNA: TGTGCCAGCAGCCGCGGACTAGCGGTCTGGGGTGAGCAGTTCTTC

V: TRBV27
J: TRBJ1-1
size: NA
D: TRBD1
CDR3: CASSRQGSDLPTEAFF
DNA: TGTGCCAGCAGTCGACAGGGATCTGATCTTCCCACTGAAGCTTTCTTT

V: TRBV4-3
J: TRBJ2-7
size: NA
D: NA
CDR3: CASSQDGERQYF
DNA: TGCGCCAGCAGCCAAGATGGGGAGCGGCAGTACTTC

V: TRBV6-1
J: TRBJ1-1
size: NA
D: NA
CDR3: CASSLTQGSEAFF
DNA: TGTGCCAGCAGTCTGACACAGGGTTCTGAAGCTTTCTTT

V: TRBV7-4
J: TRBJ2-1
size: NA
D: NA
CDR3: CASLTPGPSYNEQFF
DNA: TGTGCCAGCTTGACTCCGGGGCCCTCCTACAATGAGCAGTTCTTC

V: TRBV6-5
J: TRBJ1-1
size: NA
D: NA
CDR3: CATSGGRTEAFF
DNA: TGTGCCACCAGCGGGGGGCGAACTGAAGCTTTCTTT

V: TRBV6-5
J: TRBJ2-1
size: many
D: TRBD1
CDR3: CASRFPGQGAYEQFF
DNA: TGTGCCAGCAGGTTTCCGGGACAGGGGGCCTATGAGCAGTTCTTC

V: TRBV7-8
J: TRBJ2-7
size: few
D: TRBD1
CDR3: CASSAPGQGHYEQYF
DNA: TGTGCCAGCAGCGCTCCGGGACAGGGTCACTACGAGCAGTACTTC

V: TRBV19
J: TRBJ2-1
size: NA
D: TRBD2
CDR3: CASSTQTSGVANEQFF
DNA: TGTGCCAGTAGTACTCAGACTAGCGGGGTCGCGAATGAGCAGTTCTTC

V: TRBV12-3/TRBV12-4
J: TRBJ1-4
size: NA
D: TRBD1
CDR3: CASSPIHADRDSNEKLFF
DNA: TGTGCCAGCAGTCCTATACACGCTGACAGGGATTCTAATGAAAAACTGTTTTTT

V: TRBV28
J: TRBJ1-2
size: NA
D: NA
CDR3: CASSFTADYYGYTF
DNA: TGTGCCAGCAGTTTTACGGCAGATTACTATGGCTACACCTTC